This record looks at one TCR beta chain sequence and its context. In the PCR, 60 Vbeta and 13 Jbeta primers were used. The assay was immunoSEQ multiplex PCR, and TCRdb's table has in-frame clones only and misses some. The sample comprises around 130,000 clones, roughly 65% of which are singletons, and 1.6% rests with the top ten. V was clipped by 5 bases and J by 6 bases; unmatched bases: 9. The CDR3 covers 15 residues. From germline, CDR1 is SGHAT and CDR2 FQNNGV. The data were taken from a study of cytomegalovirus exposure and HLA in healthy donors. The sample consisted of PBMCs. The V gene is TRBV11-2, the J gene TRBJ2-2, with TRBD2 matching over 7 bases. The receptor was derived from a woman under 40 in good health and CMV-seronegative. The CDR3 DNA reads as TGTGCCAGCAGCCCCGGACTAGGGGTTGCCGGGGAGCTGTTTTTT. Its protein is CASSPGLGVAGELFF.